The T cell receptor (beta chain) described here comes from a study of tumor-infiltrating lymphocytes in primary liver carcinoma. Study as a whole: Men and women, 30 to 69 years of age, made up the patients. Whole-study results and caveats: Tumors had a significantly higher top-250-clone fraction than blood (p = 0.039). Tumor region pairs overlapped more than did tumor-adjacent and tumor-blood pairs.

Trimming removed 5 bases from V and 14 bases from J, with 27 bases in between. Germline V lookup: CDR1 SGHAT, CDR2 FQNNGV. The CDR3 sequence is 15 residues long. From around 0.5 ug of total RNA, TCR beta-specific cDNA was reverse-transcribed using a constant-region primer. Library construction for TCR beta comprised three nested multiplex PCR rounds performed with slightly modified ARM-PCR. With TRBV1-TRBV30 forward primers and a C-beta reverse primer, the first two PCR rounds were run for about 10 cycles each. TCRdb processed the multiplex PCR reads anew with MiXCR; each CDR3 protein has one entry. This table has under 150,000 distinct CDR3 sequences, about two thirds appearing once. In the case of this clonotype: Its antigen remains unknown.

The source material, 20-30 mg of unsorted bulk tissue, was used to co-extract RNA and DNA. The sequenced material came from tumor-adjacent normal liver tissue. The origin of this receptor is a woman aged 55-70 years with primary liver carcinoma and hepatitis B virus infection. The genes are TRBV11-2 and TRBJ1-1; perhaps TRBD1 as D (6 bases). CDR3 sequence (DNA): TGTGCCAGCAGCCTATCCCAGTTGATGGGGGCTGATGCCTTCTTT. It translates to CASSLSQLMGADAFF.